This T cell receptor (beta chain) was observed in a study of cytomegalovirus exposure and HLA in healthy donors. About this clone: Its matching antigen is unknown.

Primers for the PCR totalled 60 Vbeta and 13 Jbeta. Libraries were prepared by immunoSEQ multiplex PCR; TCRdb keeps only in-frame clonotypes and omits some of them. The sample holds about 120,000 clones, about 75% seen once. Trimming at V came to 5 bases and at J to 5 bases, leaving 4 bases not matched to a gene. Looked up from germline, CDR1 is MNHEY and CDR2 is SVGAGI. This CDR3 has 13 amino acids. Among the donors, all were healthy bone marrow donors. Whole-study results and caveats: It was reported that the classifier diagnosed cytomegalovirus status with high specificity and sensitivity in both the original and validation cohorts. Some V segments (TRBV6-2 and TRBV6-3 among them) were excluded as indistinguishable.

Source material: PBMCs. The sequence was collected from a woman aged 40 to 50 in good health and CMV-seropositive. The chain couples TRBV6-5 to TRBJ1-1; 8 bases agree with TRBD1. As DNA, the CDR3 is TGTGCCAGCAGTCTTACAGGGGGGACTGAAGCTTTCTTT. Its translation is CASSLTGGTEAFF.